One and the same sample provided the 18 T cell receptor beta chains below, sequenced in a study of blood T cells in healthy people across ages. With a J-beta primer mix and a sample-barcoded 5' primer, a second PCR ran about 7 to 11 cycles. Each CDR3 protein is one row after TCRdb ran MiXCR on the 5' RACE reads. Found here are approximately 820,000 distinct CDR3 sequences, 44% of them singletons; the top ten hold about a fifth. The sequencing sample was made of blood. All receptors come from a man between 60 and 75 years old in good health.

This clonotype was found once. The chain uses TRBV5-1 and TRBJ2-7; D is perhaps TRBD2 (5 bases). Per germline, CDR1 SGHRS and CDR2 YFSETQ. V was pared by 0 bases and J by 2 bases, with 12 bases between. The CDR3 runs 15 residues. The CDR3 sequence is CASSLAVGEAYEQYF. CDR3 DNA: TGCGCCAGCAGCTTGGCCGTCGGGGAAGCCTACGAGCAGTACTTC.

This clonotype turned up a few times. V usage is TRBV6-2 or TRBV6-3 and J usage is TRBJ1-2; D remains unclear. Trimming took off 2 bases at V and 2 bases at J, with 9 bases between the two ends. The CDR3 has 14 amino acids. Germline assignment: CDR1 MNHEY and CDR2 SVGEGT. CDR3 nucleotide sequence: TGTGCCAGCAGTTACGTGGCGGGAAACTATGGCTACACCTTC. Its translation: CASSYVAGNYGYTF.

The chain combines TRBV7-2 with TRBJ2-7; 8 bases match TRBD2. The CDR3 totals 16 residues. With V trimmed by 3 bases and J by 1 base, 8 bases remained unmatched. CDR1 is SGHTA, CDR2 FQGNSA, per germline. CDR3 protein: CASSFSGGAISYEQYF. Here the CDR3 DNA reads TGTGCCAGCAGCTTCTCGGGAGGGGCGATATCCTACGAGCAGTACTTC.

This sequence joins TRBV24-1 and TRBJ2-3; possibly TRBD2 for D (5 bases). CDR3 length equals 13 residues. CDR1 and CDR2 (germline): KGHDR, SFDVKD. V was cut by 4 bases and J by 5 bases, with 9 bases left in between. CDR3 coding DNA: TGTGCCACCAGTGAGGCAGCGGTAGATACGCAGTATTTT. Its protein is CATSEAAVDTQYF.

This clonotype was seen only a few times. The gene calls are TRBV7-2 and TRBJ1-2; D call uncertain. Trimming pared 2 bases from V and 7 bases from J, leaving 5 bases between. The CDR3 contains 11 residues. Germline CDR1 reads SGHTA; CDR2 reads FQGNSA. The CDR3 DNA reads TGTGCCAGCAGCTTAACGGGTGGCTACACCTTC. Its protein product is CASSLTGGYTF.

This clonotype occurred many times. The rearrangement joins TRBV28 to TRBJ2-7, with 7 bases identical to TRBD1. Germline CDR1 MDHEN, CDR2 SYDVKM. The ends lost 7 bases at V and 1 base at J; junction bases unmatched: 4. CDR3 length: 13 residues. The CDR3 bases are TGTGCCAGCAACCGACAGGGATCCTACGAGCAGTACTTC. It specifies CASNRQGSYEQYF. The entire variable domain, with the rest obtained from reference TRBV28 and TRBJ2-7, is as follows: DVKVTQSSRYLVKRTGEKVFLECVQDMDHENMFWYRQDPGLGLRLIYFSYDVKMKEKGDIPEGYSVSREKKERFSLILESASTNQTSMYLCASNRQGSYEQYFGPGTRLTVT.

This clonotype showed up just a few times. The chain combines TRBV2 with TRBJ1-2; D not resolved. V lost 2 bases, J lost 8 bases, and 9 bases lay in between. The CDR3 loop spans 12 amino acids. Per the germline V gene, CDR1 is SNHLY and CDR2 is FYNNEI. CDR3: CASSEREWGYTF. The CDR3 nucleotides are TGTGCCAGCAGTGAACGGGAGTGGGGCTACACCTTC.

This chain links TRBV11-2 with TRBJ2-7; TRBD1 matches at 8 bases. Germline CDR1 reads SGHAT; CDR2 reads FQNNGV. Trimming at V came to 5 bases and at J to 3 bases, leaving 9 bases not matched to a gene. The length of the CDR3 is 15 residues. As DNA, the CDR3 is TGTGCCAGCAGCCTACCCCCGGGGACAGGCTACGAGCAGTACTTC. Its translation: CASSLPPGTGYEQYF. The full variable domain, completed using reference TRBV11-2 and TRBJ2-7, is EAGVAQSPRYKIIEKRQSVAFWCNPISGHATLYWYQQILGQGPKLLIQFQNNGVVDDSQLPKDRFSAERLKGVDSTLKIQPAKLEDSAVYLCASSLPPGTGYEQYFGPGTRLTVT.

The table lists this clonotype with a count of one. The chain combines TRBV2 with TRBJ2-3; D unclear. The CDR3 has 12 amino acids. The V end was cut by 7 bases, the J end by 2 bases, with 7 bases between. The V gene's germline CDR1 is SNHLY and CDR2 FYNNEI. CDR3 DNA: TGTGCCAGCAATCCGCCCACAGATACGCAGTATTTT. Protein: CASNPPTDTQYF. Variable domain in full (rest from reference TRBV2 and TRBJ2-3): EPEVTQTPSHQVTQMGQEVILRCVPISNHLYFYWYRQILGQKVEFLVSFYNNEISEKSEIFDDQFSVERPDGSNFTLKIRSTKLEDSAMYFCASNPPTDTQYFGPGTRLTVL.

The sample holds a few counts of this clonotype. The chain employs TRBV6-4 and TRBJ1-6; 7 bases map to TRBD1. This CDR3 spans 16 amino acids. V lost 0 bases, J lost 9 bases, and 8 bases stayed unmatched. The germline gives CDR1 MRHNA, CDR2 SNTAGT. The CDR3 protein is CASSDSRDSPTSPLHF. CDR3 bases: TGTGCCAGCAGTGACTCTCGGGACAGTCCTACTTCACCCCTCCACTTT.

The chain recombines TRBV18 with TRBJ1-2; 9 nucleotides align to TRBD1. With V trimmed by 9 bases and J by 6 bases, 11 bases remained unmatched. This CDR3 is 14 amino acids long. Germline loops: CDR1 KGHSH, CDR2 LQKENI. CDR3 sequence: CASFPGQGMDGYTF. In DNA, the CDR3 is TGTGCCAGTTTCCCGGGACAGGGAATGGATGGCTACACCTTC. Drawing the rest from reference TRBV18 and TRBJ1-2, the complete variable domain is NAGVMQNPRHLVRRRGQEARLRCSPMKGHSHVYWYRQLPEEGLKFMVYLQKENIIDESGMPKERFSAEFPKEGPSILRIQQVVRGDSAAYFCASFPGQGMDGYTFGSGTRLTVV.

This clonotype was found a few times. This sequence joins TRBV7-2 and TRBJ2-7; TRBD2 agrees at 7 bases. Germline loops: CDR1 SGHTA, CDR2 FQGNSA. V shed 5 bases, J shed 5 bases, and the junction held 6 bases outside the gene matches. The length of the CDR3 is 13 residues. This CDR3 is CASSPGGGNEQYF. CDR3 in DNA: TGTGCCAGCAGCCCAGGCGGGGGTAACGAGCAGTACTTC.

The chain links TRBV7-2 to TRBJ1-1; tentative D call: TRBD1 (6 bases). V was cut by 6 bases and J by 3 bases, with 14 bases left in between. This CDR3 region has 14 residues. Germline V gene data show CDR1 as SGHTA and CDR2 as FQGNSA. The CDR3 bases are TGTGCCAGCAGGCGGGGGGCTTTCGACACTGAAGCTTTCTTT. This codes for CASRRGAFDTEAFF.

This clonotype was seen a few times. The chain joins TRBV7-3 to TRBJ2-1; TRBD2 might be the D (5 bases). The CDR3 totals 16 residues. V gave up 3 bases and J gave up 0 bases, with 12 bases separating them. CDR1 is SGHTA, CDR2 FQGTGA, per germline. CDR3 nucleotide sequence: TGTGCCAGCAGCTTTTCTCCTAGCCTCTCCTACAATGAGCAGTTCTTC. Residues: CASSFSPSLSYNEQFF.

To note about this clonotype: This clone may be a read error of a much larger clone one base away. The chain carries TRBV6-1 and TRBJ2-3; the match to TRBD1 covers 8 bases. The CDR3 is made up of 16 amino acids. Germline CDR1 MNHNS, CDR2 SASEGT. CDR3 nucleotide sequence: TGTGCCAGCAGTGCAGAGACAGGGGTTTTCGCAGATGCGCAGTATTTT. Protein sequence: CASSAETGVFADAQYF.

This clonotype showed up just once. The chain carries TRBV20-1 and TRBJ2-1; 8 bases match TRBD2. Germline trimming cut 0 bases from V and 0 bases from J; bases unmatched to any gene: 4. CDR1 and CDR2 (germline): DFQATT, SNEGSKA (reference sequence). This CDR3 comprises 16 residues. The CDR3 bases are TGCAGTGCTAGAGATATAGCGGGGATCTCCTACAATGAGCAGTTCTTC. Translation gives CSARDIAGISYNEQFF.

The gene calls are TRBV6-6 and TRBJ1-2; TRBD1 matches at 8 bases. The germline V gene encodes CDR1 MNHNY and CDR2 SVGAGI (reference sequence). Unmatched junction bases numbered 7, after V lost 4 bases and J lost 0 bases. This CDR3 region has 16 residues. CDR3 region: CASSSTGVGANYGYTF. In nucleotides, the CDR3 is TGTGCCAGCAGTTCGACAGGGGTAGGAGCTAACTATGGCTACACCTTC.

This clonotype was seen more than once but under ten times. The chain recombines TRBV7-2 with TRBJ2-1, with D tentatively TRBD2 (6 bases). Germline V gene lookup returns CDR1 SGHTA and CDR2 FQGNSA. There are 14 residues in the CDR3. V lost 1 base, J lost 8 bases, and 12 bases lay in between. For the CDR3, the DNA is TGTGCCAGCAGCTTAGGGCTAGCGTACGATGAGCAGTTCTTC. This sequence encodes CASSLGLAYDEQFF. The entire variable domain, with the rest obtained from reference TRBV7-2 and TRBJ2-1, is as follows: GAGVSQSPSNKVTEKGKDVELRCDPISGHTALYWYRQSLGQGLEFLIYFQGNSAPDKSGLPSDRFSAERTGGSVSTLTIQRTQQEDSAVYLCASSLGLAYDEQFFGPGTRLTVL.